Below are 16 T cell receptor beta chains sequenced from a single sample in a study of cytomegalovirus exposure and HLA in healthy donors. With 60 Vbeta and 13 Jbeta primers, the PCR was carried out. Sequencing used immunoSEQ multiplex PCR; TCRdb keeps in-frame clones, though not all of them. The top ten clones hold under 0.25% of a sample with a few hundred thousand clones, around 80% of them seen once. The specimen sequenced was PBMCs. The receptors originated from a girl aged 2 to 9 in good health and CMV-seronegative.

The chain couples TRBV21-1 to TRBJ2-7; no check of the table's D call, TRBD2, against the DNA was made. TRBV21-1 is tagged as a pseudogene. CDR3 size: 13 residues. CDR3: CASSIKPFSEQYF. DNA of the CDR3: TGTGCCAGCAGCATTAAACCTTTTAGCGAGCAGTACTTC.

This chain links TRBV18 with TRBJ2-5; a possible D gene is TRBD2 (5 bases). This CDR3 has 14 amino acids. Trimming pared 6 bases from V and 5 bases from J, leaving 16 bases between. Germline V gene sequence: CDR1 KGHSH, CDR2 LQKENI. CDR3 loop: CASSPVDFRETQYF. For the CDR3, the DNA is TGTGCCAGCTCCCCGGTGGACTTCCGGGAGACCCAGTACTTC.

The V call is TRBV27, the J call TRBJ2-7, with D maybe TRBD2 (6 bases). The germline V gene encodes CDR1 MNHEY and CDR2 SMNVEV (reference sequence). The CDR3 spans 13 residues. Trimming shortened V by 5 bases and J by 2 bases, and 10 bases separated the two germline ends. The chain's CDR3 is CASSRGEPYEQYF. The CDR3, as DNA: TGTGCCAGCAGTCGCGGGGAGCCCTACGAGCAGTACTTC.

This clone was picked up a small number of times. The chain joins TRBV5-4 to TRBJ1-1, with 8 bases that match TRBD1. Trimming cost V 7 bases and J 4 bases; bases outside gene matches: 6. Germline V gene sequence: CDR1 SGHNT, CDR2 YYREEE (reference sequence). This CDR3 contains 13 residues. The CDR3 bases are TGTGCCAGCCGGACCGACAGGGGCACTGAAGCTTTCTTT. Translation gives CASRTDRGTEAFF.

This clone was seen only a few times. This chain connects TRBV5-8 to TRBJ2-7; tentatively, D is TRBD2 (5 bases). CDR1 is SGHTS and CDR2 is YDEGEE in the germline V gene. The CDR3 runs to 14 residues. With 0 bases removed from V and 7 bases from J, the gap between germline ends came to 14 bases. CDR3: CASSLAVKTGEQYF. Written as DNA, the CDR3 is TGTGCCAGCAGCTTGGCCGTTAAGACGGGAGAGCAGTACTTC. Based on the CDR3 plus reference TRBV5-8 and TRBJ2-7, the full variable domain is EAGVTQSPTHLIKTRGQQATLRCSPISGHTSVYWYQQALGLGLQFLLWYDEGEERNRGNFPPRFSGRQFPNYSSELNVNALELEDSALYLCASSLAVKTGEQYFGPGTRLTVT.

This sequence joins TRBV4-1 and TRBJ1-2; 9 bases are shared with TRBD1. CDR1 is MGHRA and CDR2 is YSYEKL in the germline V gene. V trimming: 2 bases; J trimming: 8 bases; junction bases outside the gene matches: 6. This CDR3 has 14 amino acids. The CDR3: CASSQFEDRGGYTF. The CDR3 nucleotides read TGCGCCAGCAGCCAATTCGAAGACAGGGGGGGCTACACCTTC.

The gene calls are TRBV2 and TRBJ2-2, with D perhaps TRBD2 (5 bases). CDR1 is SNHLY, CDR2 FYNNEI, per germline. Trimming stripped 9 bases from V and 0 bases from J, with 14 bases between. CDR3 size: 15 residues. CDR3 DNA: TGTGCCAGTCACGAGAGCGGAGCGAACACCGGGGAGCTGTTTTTT. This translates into CASHESGANTGELFF. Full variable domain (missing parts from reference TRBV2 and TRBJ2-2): EPEVTQTPSHQVTQMGQEVILRCVPISNHLYFYWYRQILGQKVEFLVSFYNNEISEKSEIFDDQFSVERPDGSNFTLKIRSTKLEDSAMYFCASHESGANTGELFFGEGSRLTVL.

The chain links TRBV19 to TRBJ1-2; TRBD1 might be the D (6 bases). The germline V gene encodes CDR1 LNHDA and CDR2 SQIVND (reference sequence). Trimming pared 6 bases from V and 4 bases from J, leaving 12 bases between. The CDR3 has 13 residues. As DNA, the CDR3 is TGTGCCAGTAGGCTAGGACAGAGCTATGGCTACACCTTC. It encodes CASRLGQSYGYTF.

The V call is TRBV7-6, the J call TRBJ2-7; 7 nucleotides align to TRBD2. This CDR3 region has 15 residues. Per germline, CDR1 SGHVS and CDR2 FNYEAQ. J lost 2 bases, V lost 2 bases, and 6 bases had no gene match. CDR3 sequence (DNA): TGTGCCAGCAGCTTAACCCAGGGAGGGACCTACGAGCAGTACTTC. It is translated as CASSLTQGGTYEQYF.

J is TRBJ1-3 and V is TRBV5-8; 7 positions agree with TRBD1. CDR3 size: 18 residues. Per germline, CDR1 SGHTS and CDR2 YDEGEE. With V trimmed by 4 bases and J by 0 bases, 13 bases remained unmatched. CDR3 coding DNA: TGTGCCAGCAGCGTCCGGGACAGAATACATTTCTCTGGAAACACCATATATTTT. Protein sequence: CASSVRDRIHFSGNTIYF. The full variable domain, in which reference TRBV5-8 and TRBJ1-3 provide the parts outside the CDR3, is EAGVTQSPTHLIKTRGQQATLRCSPISGHTSVYWYQQALGLGLQFLLWYDEGEERNRGNFPPRFSGRQFPNYSSELNVNALELEDSALYLCASSVRDRIHFSGNTIYFGEGSWLTVV.

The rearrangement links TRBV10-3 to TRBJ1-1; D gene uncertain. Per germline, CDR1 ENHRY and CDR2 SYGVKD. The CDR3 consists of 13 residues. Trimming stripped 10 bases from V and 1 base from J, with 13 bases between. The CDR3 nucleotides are TGTGCCACTTGGCAGCGGGAGAACACTGAAGCTTTCTTT. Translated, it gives CATWQRENTEAFF.

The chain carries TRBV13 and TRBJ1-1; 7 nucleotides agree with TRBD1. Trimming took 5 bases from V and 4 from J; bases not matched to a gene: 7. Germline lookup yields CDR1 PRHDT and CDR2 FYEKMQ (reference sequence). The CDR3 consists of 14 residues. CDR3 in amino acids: CASSPNPGGTEAFF. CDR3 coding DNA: TGTGCCAGCAGCCCCAACCCAGGGGGCACTGAAGCTTTCTTT.

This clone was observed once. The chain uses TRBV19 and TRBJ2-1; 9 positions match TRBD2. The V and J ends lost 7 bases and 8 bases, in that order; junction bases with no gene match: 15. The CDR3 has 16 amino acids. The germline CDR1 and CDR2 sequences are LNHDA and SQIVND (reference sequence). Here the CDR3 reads CASTLPGTSSPYEQFF. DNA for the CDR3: TGTGCCAGTACCTTGCCCGGGACTAGCTCGCCCTATGAGCAGTTCTTC.

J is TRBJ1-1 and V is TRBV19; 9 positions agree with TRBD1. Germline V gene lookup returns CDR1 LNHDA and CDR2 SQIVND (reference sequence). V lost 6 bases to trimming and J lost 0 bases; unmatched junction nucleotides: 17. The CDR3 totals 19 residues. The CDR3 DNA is TGTGCCAGTAGGACGACCGGGACAGGGAGGTTATGGATGAACACTGAAGCTTTCTTT. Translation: CASRTTGTGRLWMNTEAFF.

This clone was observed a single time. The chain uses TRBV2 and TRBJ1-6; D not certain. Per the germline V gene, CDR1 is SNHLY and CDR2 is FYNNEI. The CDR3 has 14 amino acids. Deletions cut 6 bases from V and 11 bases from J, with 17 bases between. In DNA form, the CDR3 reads TGTGCCAGCAGCGGAGACGCCGATAGTCCACCCCTCCACTTT. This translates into CASSGDADSPPLHF. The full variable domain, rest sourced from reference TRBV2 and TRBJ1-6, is EPEVTQTPSHQVTQMGQEVILRCVPISNHLYFYWYRQILGQKVEFLVSFYNNEISEKSEIFDDQFSVERPDGSNFTLKIRSTKLEDSAMYFCASSGDADSPPLHFGNGTRLTVT.

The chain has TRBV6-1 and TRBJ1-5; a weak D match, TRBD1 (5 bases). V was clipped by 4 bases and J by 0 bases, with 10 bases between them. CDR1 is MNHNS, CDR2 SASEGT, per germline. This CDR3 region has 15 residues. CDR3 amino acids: CASSATAYSNQPQHF. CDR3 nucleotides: TGTGCCAGCAGTGCGACAGCCTATAGCAATCAGCCCCAGCATTTT.